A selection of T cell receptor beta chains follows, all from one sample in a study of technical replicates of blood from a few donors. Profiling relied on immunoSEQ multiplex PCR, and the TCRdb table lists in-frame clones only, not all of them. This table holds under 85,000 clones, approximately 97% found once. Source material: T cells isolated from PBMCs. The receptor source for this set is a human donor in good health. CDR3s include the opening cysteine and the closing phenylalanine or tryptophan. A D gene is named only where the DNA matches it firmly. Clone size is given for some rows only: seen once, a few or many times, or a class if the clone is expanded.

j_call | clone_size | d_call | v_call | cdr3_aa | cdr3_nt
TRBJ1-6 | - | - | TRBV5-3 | CARSFLGSRPSPLHF | TGTGCCAGAAGCTTCCTCGGTAGTCGTCCTTCACCCCTCCACTTT
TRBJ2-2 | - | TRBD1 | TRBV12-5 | CASGLGGTDRGTGELFF | TGTGCTAGTGGTTTGGGTGGGACCGACAGGGGCACCGGGGAGCTGTTTTTT
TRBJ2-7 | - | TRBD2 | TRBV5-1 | CASSGSGRSEQYF | TGCGCCAGCAGCGGGAGCGGGAGGTCGGAGCAGTACTTC
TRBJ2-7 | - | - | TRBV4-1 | CASSPGAGPSSKGSYEQYF | TGCGCCAGCAGCCCTGGCGCAGGGCCTTCTTCAAAGGGATCCTACGAGCAGTACTTC
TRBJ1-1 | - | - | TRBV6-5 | CASSYGQNTEAFF | TGTGCCAGCAGTTACGGGCAGAACACTGAAGCTTTCTTT
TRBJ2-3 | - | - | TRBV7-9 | CASSPGTYFDSDTQYF | TGTGCCAGCAGCCCAGGGACTTATTTCGACTCAGATACGCAGTATTTT
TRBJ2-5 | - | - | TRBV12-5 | CASGLILRQGQETQYF | TGTGCTAGTGGTTTGATCCTCCGGCAGGGACAAGAGACCCAGTACTTC
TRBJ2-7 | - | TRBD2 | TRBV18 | CASRAGVYEQYF | TGTGCCAGCCGAGCGGGGGTCTACGAGCAGTACTTC
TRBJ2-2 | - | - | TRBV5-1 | CASSPGASVNTGELFF | TGCGCCAGCAGCCCCGGGGCTAGCGTTAACACCGGGGAGCTGTTTTTT
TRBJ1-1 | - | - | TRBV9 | CASSVDEGRTEAFF | TGTGCCAGCAGCGTAGATGAGGGGAGGACTGAAGCTTTCTTT
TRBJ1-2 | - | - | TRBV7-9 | CASSSRDTFYGYTF | TGTGCCAGCAGCAGCCGGGACACCTTCTATGGCTACACCTTC
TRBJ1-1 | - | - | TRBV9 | CASSVGGRGQVNTEAFF | TGTGCCAGCAGCGTAGGGGGCAGGGGACAAGTGAACACTGAAGCTTTCTTT
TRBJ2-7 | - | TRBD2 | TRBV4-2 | CASSQESGSSYEQYF | TGTGCCAGCAGCCAAGAAAGCGGGAGCTCCTACGAGCAGTACTTC
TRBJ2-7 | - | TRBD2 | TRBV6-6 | CASSYVGGGEGEQYF | TGTGCCAGCAGTTACGTTGGGGGAGGGGAGGGAGAGCAGTACTTC
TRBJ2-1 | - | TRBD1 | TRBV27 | CASSLGTGARHTEQFF | TGTGCCAGCAGTTTAGGGACAGGGGCTCGGCACACTGAGCAGTTCTTC
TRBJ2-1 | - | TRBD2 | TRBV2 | CARRPPSGSGTSVPSSYNEQFF | TGTGCCAGGAGGCCTCCGTCTGGGTCCGGGACTAGCGTACCGAGCTCCTACAATGAGCAGTTCTTC
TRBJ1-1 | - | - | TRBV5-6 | CASSSKIDRGRITEAFF | TGTGCCAGCAGCTCCAAAATTGACCGGGGGAGAATTACTGAAGCTTTCTTT
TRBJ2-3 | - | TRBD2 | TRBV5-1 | CASSTILAGGHTDTQYF | TGCGCCAGCAGCACAATACTAGCGGGGGGACACACAGATACGCAGTATTTT
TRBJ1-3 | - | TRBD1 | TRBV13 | CASSPTTGSKSGNTIYF | TGTGCCAGCAGCCCCACGACAGGGAGCAAATCTGGAAACACCATATATTTT
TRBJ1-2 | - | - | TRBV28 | CASSLWRNEGKYGYTF | TGTGCCAGCAGTTTATGGCGGAACGAGGGCAAGTATGGCTACACCTTC
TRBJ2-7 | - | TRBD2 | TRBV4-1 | CASSQATSGTSYEQYF | TGCGCCAGCAGCCAAGCGACTAGCGGGACCTCCTACGAGCAGTACTTC
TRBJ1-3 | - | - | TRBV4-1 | CASSQGIAWGNTIYF | TGCGCCAGCAGCCAAGGGATAGCGTGGGGAAACACCATATATTTT
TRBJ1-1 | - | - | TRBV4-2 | CASSQGEVPAFF | TGTGCCAGCAGCCAAGGAGAGGTGCCAGCTTTCTTT
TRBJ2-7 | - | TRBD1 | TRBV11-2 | CASSYLGQGYEQYF | TGTGCCAGCAGTTACCTAGGACAGGGGTACGAGCAGTACTTC
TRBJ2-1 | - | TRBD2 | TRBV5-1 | CASSLGERLAGGQFF | TGCGCCAGCAGCTTGGGCGAAAGACTAGCGGGAGGGCAGTTCTTC
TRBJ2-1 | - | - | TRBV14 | CASSPKMRTYRALYNEQFF | TGTGCCAGCAGCCCGAAAATGAGGACCTACAGGGCTCTCTACAATGAGCAGTTCTTC
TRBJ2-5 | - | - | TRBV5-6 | CASSLRAETQYF | TGTGCCAGCAGCTTGCGCGCCGAGACCCAGTACTTC
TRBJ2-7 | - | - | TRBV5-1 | CASSPGLPVGEQYF | TGCGCCAGCAGCCCTGGACTGCCAGTGGGCGAGCAGTACTTC
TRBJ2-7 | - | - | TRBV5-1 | CASSLERLAVDEQYF | TGCGCCAGCAGCTTGGAAAGGCTAGCTGTGGACGAGCAGTACTTC
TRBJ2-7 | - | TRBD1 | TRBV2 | CASSEQGASYEQYF | TGTGCCAGCAGTGAACAGGGGGCTTCCTACGAGCAGTACTTC
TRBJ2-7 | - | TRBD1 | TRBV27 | CATRSIVGQGDVYEQYF | TGTGCCACCCGCTCCATCGTCGGACAGGGGGATGTGTACGAGCAGTACTTC
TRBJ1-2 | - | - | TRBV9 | CASSVGGLLPANYGYTF | TGTGCCAGCAGCGTAGGCGGGCTTCTCCCCGCTAACTATGGCTACACCTTC
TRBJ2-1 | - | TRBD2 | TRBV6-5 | CASSLTSGGNNEQFF | TGTGCCAGCAGCCTGACTAGCGGGGGAAACAATGAGCAGTTCTTC
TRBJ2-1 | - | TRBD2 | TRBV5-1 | CASQRERTSGSQDEQFF | TGCGCCAGCCAGAGGGAGAGGACTAGCGGGAGCCAAGATGAGCAGTTCTTC
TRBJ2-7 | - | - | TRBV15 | CATSRDSGPSYEQYF | TGTGCCACCAGCAGAGATTCGGGTCCTTCCTACGAGCAGTACTTC
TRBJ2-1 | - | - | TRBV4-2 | CASSQEGTWQFF | TGTGCCAGCAGCCAGGAAGGGACTTGGCAGTTCTTC
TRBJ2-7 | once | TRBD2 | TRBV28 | CASSDPTGGSGVLRYEQYF | TGTGCCAGCAGTGACCCCACTGGTGGTAGCGGGGTCTTACGGTACGAGCAGTACTTC
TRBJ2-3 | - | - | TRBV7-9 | CASSSLTGSFTDTQYF | TGTGCCAGCAGCTCGCTTACAGGGTCGTTCACAGATACGCAGTATTTT
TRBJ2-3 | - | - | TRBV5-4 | CASSSGLPPGTDTQYF | TGTGCCAGCAGCTCGGGATTACCCCCAGGCACAGATACGCAGTATTTT
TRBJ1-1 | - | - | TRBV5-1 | CASSSYGGNTEAFF | TGCGCCAGCAGCTCGTACGGCGGTAACACTGAAGCTTTCTTT
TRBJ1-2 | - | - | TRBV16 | CASSPGPLQLNYGYTF | TGTGCCAGCAGCCCTGGCCCCTTACAGCTAAACTATGGCTACACCTTC
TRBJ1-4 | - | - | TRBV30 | CAWRGRPNEKLFF | TGTGCCTGGAGAGGCAGGCCTAATGAAAAACTGTTTTTT
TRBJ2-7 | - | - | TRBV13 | CASSPEPWASSYEQYF | TGTGCCAGCAGCCCGGAACCGTGGGCGAGCTCCTACGAGCAGTACTTC
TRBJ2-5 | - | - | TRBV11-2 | CASSAGLVVKETQYF | TGTGCCAGCAGCGCGGGGCTTGTAGTGAAAGAGACCCAGTACTTC
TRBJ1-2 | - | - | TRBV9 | CASGSIQIGKMTGYTF | TGTGCCAGCGGATCCATTCAAATCGGGAAAATGACGGGCTACACCTTC
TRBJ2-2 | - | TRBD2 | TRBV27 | CASAYPIPGLAGGPVTGELFF | TGTGCCAGCGCTTACCCAATTCCGGGACTAGCGGGGGGGCCGGTCACCGGGGAGCTGTTTTTT
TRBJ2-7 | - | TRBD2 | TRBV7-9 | CASSFVASGRAGYEQYF | TGTGCCAGCAGCTTTGTGGCTAGCGGGAGGGCCGGCTACGAGCAGTACTTC
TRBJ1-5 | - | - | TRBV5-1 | CASVRRRPSSYQPQHF | TGCGCCAGCGTTCGTCGGCGGCCCAGCAGTTATCAGCCCCAGCATTTT
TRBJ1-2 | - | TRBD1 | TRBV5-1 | CASSFGQGEDYTF | TGCGCCAGCAGCTTTGGACAGGGTGAAGACTACACCTTC
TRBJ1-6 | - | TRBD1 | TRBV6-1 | CASSPDRVGSPLHF | TGTGCCAGCAGCCCAGACAGGGTGGGCTCACCCCTCCACTTT
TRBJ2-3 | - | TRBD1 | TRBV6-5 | CATCPGQGFADTQYF | TGTGCCACCTGTCCGGGACAGGGGTTCGCAGATACGCAGTATTTT
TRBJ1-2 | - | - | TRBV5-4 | CASRHHNQGGGDGYTF | TGTGCCAGCAGGCATCATAACCAAGGGGGGGGAGATGGCTACACCTTC
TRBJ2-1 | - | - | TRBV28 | CASSFVGGQSLNEQFF | TGTGCCAGCAGTTTCGTAGGAGGCCAGTCTTTGAATGAGCAGTTCTTC
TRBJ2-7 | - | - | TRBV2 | CASSTPYRREENTYEQYF | TGTGCCAGCAGTACCCCCTACAGACGAGAAGAGAACACCTACGAGCAGTACTTC
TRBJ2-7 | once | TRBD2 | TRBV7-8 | CASSLGLAHDEQYF | TGTGCCAGCAGCTTAGGACTAGCCCACGACGAGCAGTACTTC
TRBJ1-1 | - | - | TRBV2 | CASRQGLNTEAFF | TGTGCCAGCAGACAGGGATTGAACACTGAAGCTTTCTTT
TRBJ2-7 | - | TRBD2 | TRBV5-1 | CASSLSGAPYEQYF | TGCGCCAGCAGCTTGAGCGGGGCACCCTACGAGCAGTACTTC
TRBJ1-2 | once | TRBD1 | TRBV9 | CASSPGQGFYGYTF | TGTGCCAGCAGCCCGGGACAGGGATTCTATGGCTACACCTTC
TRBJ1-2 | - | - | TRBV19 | CASSIRVPHDYGYTF | TGTGCCAGTAGTATTCGAGTGCCGCATGACTATGGCTACACCTTC